Listed below are T cell receptor beta chains from one sample, sequenced in a study of cytomegalovirus exposure and HLA in healthy donors. Method: immunoSEQ multiplex PCR; TCRdb's copy keeps in-frame clones and lacks some. The sample holds some 150,000 clones, around 80% seen once. Sequencing used PBMCs. The receptors originated from a young man in good health and CMV-seropositive. The CDR3 runs from the conserved cysteine through the conserved F or W.

j_call v_call cdr3_aa
TRBJ1-5 TRBV5-1 CASSATGVFQPQHF
TRBJ2-2 TRBV5-1 CASSANNRVAGELFF
TRBJ2-7 TRBV30 CAWNAQGSYEQYF
TRBJ1-1 TRBV5-1 CASSLPTGGSDAFF
TRBJ1-2 TRBV5-1 CASSHGLQNGYTF
TRBJ2-7 TRBV7-9 CASSPSYEQYF
TRBJ2-1 TRBV4-2 CASSRPQRAGNEQFF
TRBJ2-1 TRBV4-1 CASSPSPNNEQFF
TRBJ2-5 TRBV5-1 CASRTGVAETQYF
TRBJ1-5 TRBV30 CAWSRDSSNQPQHF
TRBJ2-7 TRBV9 CASSTGLAGKAEQYF
TRBJ1-3 TRBV19 CASSIIDRGLGNTIYF
TRBJ2-1 TRBV7-9 CATSSLAGGDEQFF
TRBJ2-3 TRBV7-7 CASSAGVADPSTDTQYF
TRBJ1-4 TRBV6-6 CASSSQVEELFF
TRBJ2-1 TRBV5-4 CASSLWRGHEDEQFF
TRBJ2-5 TRBV28 CASSPNLDQETQYF
TRBJ2-7 TRBV27 CASSYSRTSVFYEQYF
TRBJ1-2 TRBV10-3 CAISDLQGALSGYTF
TRBJ2-7 TRBV2 CASSEKRTGMRYEQYF
TRBJ1-5 TRBV28 CASSLIQGARGNQPQHF
TRBJ2-1 TRBV4-1 CASSQVTGGLKFIRFF
TRBJ2-5 TRBV27 CASSLSGGAKTQYF
TRBJ2-1 TRBV27 CASSLPDTYNEQFF
TRBJ2-5 TRBV5-6 CASSLVPGQGPRPQYF
TRBJ2-5 TRBV5-8 CASSLAGLAVQETQYF
TRBJ1-3 TRBV9 CASSVNTGVRDTIYF
TRBJ1-5 TRBV15 CATSREGQVLNQPQHF
TRBJ1-1 TRBV28 CASSLSPRGRSYTEAFF
TRBJ2-7 TRBV28 CASSAPGTRSYEQYF
TRBJ1-2 TRBV28 CASSRGDSTYGYTF
TRBJ1-5 TRBV5-1 CASSLGSGGNNQPQHF
TRBJ2-1 TRBV28 CASSRSLARNEQFF
TRBJ2-7 TRBV4-1 CASSPPGGLLTYEQYF
TRBJ2-3 TRBV6-1 CASSDPGRTSSTDTQYF
TRBJ2-1 TRBV10-3 CAISAILTSGSGNEQFF
TRBJ1-1 TRBV4-1 CASSQVTGTITEAFF
TRBJ2-1 TRBV6-1 CASSGTTSGFLNEQFF
TRBJ1-3 TRBV5-1 CASSQDSSGNTIYF
TRBJ2-7 TRBV6-1 CASTAVPYEQYF
TRBJ2-7 TRBV4-1 CASSQVWFESPSYEQYF
TRBJ2-1 TRBV28 CASSLYNEQFF
TRBJ1-6 TRBV30 CAWSVTGRDSPLHF
TRBJ1-2 TRBV19 CASSIRDSANYGYTF
TRBJ2-7 TRBV29-1 CSAPGENYEQYF
TRBJ2-2 TRBV30 CASYPGVSTGELFF
TRBJ2-7 TRBV7-2 CASSLGSGYEQYF
TRBJ1-2 TRBV4-2 CASSQDDRGEDGYTF
TRBJ1-2 TRBV29-1 CSATTGTNYGYTF
TRBJ2-7 TRBV19 CASSRDRGISEQYF